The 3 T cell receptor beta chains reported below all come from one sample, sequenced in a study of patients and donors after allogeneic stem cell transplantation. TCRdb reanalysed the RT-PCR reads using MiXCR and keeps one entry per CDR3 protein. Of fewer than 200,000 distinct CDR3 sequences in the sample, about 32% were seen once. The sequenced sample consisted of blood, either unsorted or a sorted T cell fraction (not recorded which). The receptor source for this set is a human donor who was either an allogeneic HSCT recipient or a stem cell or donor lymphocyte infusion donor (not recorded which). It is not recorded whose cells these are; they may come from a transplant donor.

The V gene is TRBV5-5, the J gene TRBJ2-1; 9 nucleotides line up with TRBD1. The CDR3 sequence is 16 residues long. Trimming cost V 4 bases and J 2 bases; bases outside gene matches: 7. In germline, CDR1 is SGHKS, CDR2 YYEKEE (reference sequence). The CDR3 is CASSPHRDRAYNEQFF. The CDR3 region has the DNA TGTGCCAGCAGCCCTCACCGGGACAGGGCCTACAATGAGCAGTTCTTC.

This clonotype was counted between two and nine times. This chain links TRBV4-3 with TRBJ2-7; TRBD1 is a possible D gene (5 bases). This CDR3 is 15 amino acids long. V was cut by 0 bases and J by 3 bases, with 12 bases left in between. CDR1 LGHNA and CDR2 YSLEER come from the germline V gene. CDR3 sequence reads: CASSQDAGSNYEQYF. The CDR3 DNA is TGCGCCAGCAGCCAAGATGCAGGGTCTAACTACGAGCAGTACTTC.

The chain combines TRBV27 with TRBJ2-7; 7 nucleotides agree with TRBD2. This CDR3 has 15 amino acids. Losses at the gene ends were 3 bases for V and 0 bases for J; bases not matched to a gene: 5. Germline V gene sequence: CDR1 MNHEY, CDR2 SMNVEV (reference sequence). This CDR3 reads CASSLEGGSSYEQYF. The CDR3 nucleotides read TGTGCCAGCAGTTTGGAGGGAGGGAGCTCCTACGAGCAGTACTTC.